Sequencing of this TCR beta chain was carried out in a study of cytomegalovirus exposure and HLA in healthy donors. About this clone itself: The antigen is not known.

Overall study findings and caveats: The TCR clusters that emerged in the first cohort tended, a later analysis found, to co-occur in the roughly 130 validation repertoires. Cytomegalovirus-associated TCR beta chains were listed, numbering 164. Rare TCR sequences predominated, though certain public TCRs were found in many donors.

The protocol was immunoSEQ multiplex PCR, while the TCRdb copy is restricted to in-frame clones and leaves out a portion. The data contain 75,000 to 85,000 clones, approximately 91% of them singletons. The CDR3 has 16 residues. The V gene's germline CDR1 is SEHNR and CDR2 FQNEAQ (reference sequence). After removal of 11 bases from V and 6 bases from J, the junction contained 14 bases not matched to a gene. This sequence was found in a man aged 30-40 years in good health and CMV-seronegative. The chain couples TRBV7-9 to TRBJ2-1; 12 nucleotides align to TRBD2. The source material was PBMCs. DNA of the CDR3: TGTGCCGTCCTGACTAGCGGGGGACCTTGGAGCAATGAGCAGTTCTTC. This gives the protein CAVLTSGGPWSNEQFF.